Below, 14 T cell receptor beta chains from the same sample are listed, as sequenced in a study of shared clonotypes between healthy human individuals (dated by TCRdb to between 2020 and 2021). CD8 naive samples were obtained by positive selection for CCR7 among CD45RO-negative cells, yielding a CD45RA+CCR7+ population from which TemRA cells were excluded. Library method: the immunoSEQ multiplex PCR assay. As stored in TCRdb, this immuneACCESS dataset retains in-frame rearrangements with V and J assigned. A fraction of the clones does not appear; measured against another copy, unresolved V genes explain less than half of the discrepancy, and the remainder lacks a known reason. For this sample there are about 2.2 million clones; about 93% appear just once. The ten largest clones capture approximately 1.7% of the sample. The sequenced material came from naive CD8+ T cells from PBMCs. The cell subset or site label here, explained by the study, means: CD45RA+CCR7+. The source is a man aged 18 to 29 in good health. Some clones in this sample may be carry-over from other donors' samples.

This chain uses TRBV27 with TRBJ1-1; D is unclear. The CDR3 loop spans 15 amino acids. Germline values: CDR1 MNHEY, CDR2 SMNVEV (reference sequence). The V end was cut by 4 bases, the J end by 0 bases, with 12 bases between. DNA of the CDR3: TGTGCCAGCAGTTCAACGCCACTCATGAACACTGAAGCTTTCTTT. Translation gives CASSSTPLMNTEAFF.

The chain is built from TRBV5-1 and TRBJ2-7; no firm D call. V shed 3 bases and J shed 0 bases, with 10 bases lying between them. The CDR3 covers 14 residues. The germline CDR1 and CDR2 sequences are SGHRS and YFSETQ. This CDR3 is CASSSYSNSYEQYF. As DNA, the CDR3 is TGCGCCAGCAGCTCCTACAGTAACTCCTACGAGCAGTACTTC.

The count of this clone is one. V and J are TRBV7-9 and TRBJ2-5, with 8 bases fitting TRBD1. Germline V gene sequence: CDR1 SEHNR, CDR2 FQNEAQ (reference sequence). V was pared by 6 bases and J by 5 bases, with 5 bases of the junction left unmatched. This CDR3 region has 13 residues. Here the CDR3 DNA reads TGTGCCAGCAGAAGACAGGGGCGGGAGACCCAGTACTTC. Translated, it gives CASRRQGRETQYF.

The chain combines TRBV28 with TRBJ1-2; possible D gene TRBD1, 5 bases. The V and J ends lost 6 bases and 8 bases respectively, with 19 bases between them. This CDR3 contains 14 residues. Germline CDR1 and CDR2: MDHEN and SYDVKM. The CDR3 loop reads CASSDTGRSLGYTF. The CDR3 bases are TGTGCCAGCAGCGATACAGGCCGTTCACTCGGCTACACCTTC.

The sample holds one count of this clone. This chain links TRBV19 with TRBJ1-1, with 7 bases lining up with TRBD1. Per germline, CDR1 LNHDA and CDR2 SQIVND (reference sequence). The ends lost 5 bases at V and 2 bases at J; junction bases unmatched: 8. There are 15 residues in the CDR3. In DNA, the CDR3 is TGTGCCAGTAGTTCGAGGACAGGAGAAAACACTGAAGCTTTCTTT. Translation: CASSSRTGENTEAFF.

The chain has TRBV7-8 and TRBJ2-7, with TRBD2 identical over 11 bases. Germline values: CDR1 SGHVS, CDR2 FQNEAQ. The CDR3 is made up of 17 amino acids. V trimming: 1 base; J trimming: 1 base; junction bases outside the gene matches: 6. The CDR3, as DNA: TGTGCCAGCAGCTTAGGCCTAGCGGGAGGCGAATCCTACGAGCAGTACTTC. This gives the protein CASSLGLAGGESYEQYF. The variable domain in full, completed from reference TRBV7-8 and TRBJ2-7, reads GAGVSQSPRYKVAKRGQDVALRCDPISGHVSLFWYQQALGQGPEFLTYFQNEAQLDKSGLPSDRFFAERPEGSVSTLKIQRTQQEDSAVYLCASSLGLAGGESYEQYFGPGTRLTVT.

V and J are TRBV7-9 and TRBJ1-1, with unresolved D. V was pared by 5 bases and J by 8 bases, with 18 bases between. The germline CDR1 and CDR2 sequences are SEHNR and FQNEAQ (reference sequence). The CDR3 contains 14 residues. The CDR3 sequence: CASSPRTGSPEAFF. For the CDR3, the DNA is TGTGCCAGCAGCCCGAGGACGGGGTCCCCCGAAGCTTTCTTT.

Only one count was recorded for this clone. CDR3 in amino acids: CASSPQRTYYGYTF. For the CDR3, the DNA is TGTGCCAGCAGTCCCCAGAGGACGTACTATGGCTACACCTTC. The rearrangement uses TRBV28 and TRBJ1-2; D ambiguous. The V and J ends lost 5 bases and 3 bases respectively, with 13 bases between them. The germline gives CDR1 MDHEN, CDR2 SYDVKM. The CDR3 contains 14 residues.

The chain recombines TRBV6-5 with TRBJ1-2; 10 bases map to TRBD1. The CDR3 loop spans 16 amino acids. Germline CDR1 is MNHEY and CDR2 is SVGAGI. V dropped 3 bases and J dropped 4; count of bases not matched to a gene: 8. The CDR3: CASSYGTGAESYGYTF. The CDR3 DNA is TGTGCCAGCAGTTATGGGACAGGGGCTGAGAGCTATGGCTACACCTTC.

As DNA, the CDR3 is TGTGCCAGCGGACAGAGAGGGTACAATGAGCAGTTCTTC. The encoded protein is CASGQRGYNEQFF. The gene calls are TRBV6-1 and TRBJ2-1, with D perhaps matching TRBD1 (6 bases). V lost 8 bases and J 4 bases, leaving 12 bases between the germline ends. This CDR3 region has 13 residues. Germline V lookup: CDR1 MNHNS, CDR2 SASEGT.

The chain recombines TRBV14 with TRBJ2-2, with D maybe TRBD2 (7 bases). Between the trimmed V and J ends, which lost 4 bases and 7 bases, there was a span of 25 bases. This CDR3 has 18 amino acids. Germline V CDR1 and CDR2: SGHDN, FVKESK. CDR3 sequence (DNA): TGTGCCAGCAGCCCGCCGGCGGGAGTCGGGGGCGTTGGCGGGGAGCTGTTTTTT. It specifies CASSPPAGVGGVGGELFF.

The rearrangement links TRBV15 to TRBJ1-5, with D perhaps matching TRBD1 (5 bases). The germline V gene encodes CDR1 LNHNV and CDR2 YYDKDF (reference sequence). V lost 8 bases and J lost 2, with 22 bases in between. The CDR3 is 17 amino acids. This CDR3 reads CATSRDSLGGGNQPQHF. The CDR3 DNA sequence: TGTGCCACCTCTAGGGACTCCCTCGGTGGGGGCAATCAGCCCCAGCATTTT.

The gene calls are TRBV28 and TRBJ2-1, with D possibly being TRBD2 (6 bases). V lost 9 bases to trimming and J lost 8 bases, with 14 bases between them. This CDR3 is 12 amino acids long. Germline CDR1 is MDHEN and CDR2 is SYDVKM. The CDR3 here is CASTSPIDEQFF. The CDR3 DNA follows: TGTGCCAGTACTAGCCCTATAGATGAGCAGTTCTTC.

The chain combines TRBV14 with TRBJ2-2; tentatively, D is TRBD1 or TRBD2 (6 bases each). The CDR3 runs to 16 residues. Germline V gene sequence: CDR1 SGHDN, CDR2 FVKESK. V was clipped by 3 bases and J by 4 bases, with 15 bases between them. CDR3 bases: TGTGCCAGCAGCCACCCCTGGGGGGCGGTCACCGGGGAGCTGTTTTTT. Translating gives CASSHPWGAVTGELFF.